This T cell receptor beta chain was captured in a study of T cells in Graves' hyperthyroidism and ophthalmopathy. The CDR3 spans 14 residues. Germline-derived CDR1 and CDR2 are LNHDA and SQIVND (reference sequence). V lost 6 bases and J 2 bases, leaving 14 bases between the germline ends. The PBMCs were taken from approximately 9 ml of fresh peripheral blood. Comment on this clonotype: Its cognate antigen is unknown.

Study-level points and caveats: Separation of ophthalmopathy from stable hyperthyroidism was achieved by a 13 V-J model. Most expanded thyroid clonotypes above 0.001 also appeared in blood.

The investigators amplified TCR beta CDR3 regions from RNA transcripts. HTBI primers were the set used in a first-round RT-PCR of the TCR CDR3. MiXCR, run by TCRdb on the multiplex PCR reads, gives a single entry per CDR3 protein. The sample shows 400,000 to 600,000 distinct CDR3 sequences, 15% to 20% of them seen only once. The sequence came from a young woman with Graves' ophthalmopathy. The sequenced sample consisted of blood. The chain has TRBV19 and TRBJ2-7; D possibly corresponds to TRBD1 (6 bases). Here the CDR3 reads CASSTRDMTYEQYF. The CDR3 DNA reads TGTGCCAGTAGCACAAGGGACATGACCTACGAGCAGTACTTC.